The rows below give T cell receptor beta chains drawn from one sample of a study of T cells in Graves' hyperthyroidism and ophthalmopathy. TCRdb reprocessed the multiplex PCR reads via MiXCR and lists one record per CDR3 protein. The data show approximately 870,000 distinct CDR3 sequences, 38% seen once. The sequencing input was blood. These receptors originate from a young man with Graves' hyperthyroidism. Both conserved end residues are part of each CDR3. A D gene is named only where the DNA matches it firmly. Some rows mark clone size as missing; the rest say once, few, many or name a class of expanded clone.

J gene,CDR3 length,V gene,D gene,clone size,CDR3 protein,CDR3 DNA
TRBJ1-2,12,TRBV7-8,.,few,CASSLNMDGYTF,TGTGCCAGCAGCTTAAACATGGATGGCTACACCTTC
TRBJ1-5,15,TRBV24-1,.,many,CATSDATVGGQPQHF,TGTGCCACCAGTGATGCGACCGTCGGGGGACAGCCCCAGCATTTT
TRBJ2-7,14,TRBV6-1,.,.,CASSEERRFGEQYF,TGTGCCAGCAGTGAAGAGAGGCGCTTCGGTGAGCAGTACTTC
TRBJ1-2,14,TRBV7-2,.,.,CASSQPLENYGYTF,TGTGCCAGCAGCCAGCCCCTGGAGAACTATGGCTACACCTTC
TRBJ2-5,14,TRBV4-1,.,many,CASSQDRAVETQYF,TGCGCCAGCAGCCAAGATCGGGCAGTGGAGACCCAGTACTTC
TRBJ1-5,15,TRBV15,.,.,CATSRGKTGNQPQHF,TGTGCCACCAGCAGAGGGAAGACAGGCAATCAGCCCCAGCATTTT
TRBJ2-7,13,TRBV19,TRBD1,many,CATSMTGLDEQYF,TGTGCCACCAGTATGACAGGGCTGGACGAGCAGTACTTC
TRBJ1-5,14,TRBV19,TRBD1,many,CASGRQGRNQPQHF,TGTGCCAGTGGAAGACAGGGGCGCAATCAGCCCCAGCATTTT
TRBJ1-1,14,TRBV7-3,.,few,CASSPTTEGTEAFF,TGTGCCAGCAGCCCGACAACGGAGGGTACTGAAGCTTTCTTT
TRBJ1-2,18,TRBV12-3/TRBV12-4,.,once,CASSFEQTTNLPNYGYTF,TGTGCCAGCAGTTTTGAACAGACAACAAACCTTCCTAACTATGGCTACACCTTC
TRBJ1-1,12,TRBV5-1,.,many,CASSQEDTEAFF,TGCGCCAGCTCGCAAGAGGACACTGAAGCTTTCTTT
TRBJ2-5,13,TRBV7-3,.,many,CASSFSQGETQYF,TGTGCCAGCAGCTTCTCACAGGGAGAGACCCAGTACTTC
TRBJ1-4,13,TRBV29-1,.,.,CSVARDPNEKLFF,TGCAGCGTTGCCCGGGACCCTAATGAAAAACTGTTTTTT
TRBJ2-6,16,TRBV7-9,.,.,CASSFTEFSGANVLTF,TGTGCCAGCAGCTTCACAGAGTTCTCTGGGGCCAACGTCCTGACTTTC
TRBJ2-2,18,TRBV5-1,.,.,CASSFRVMAQQLAGELFF,TGCGCCAGCAGCTTCCGCGTTATGGCCCAACAACTGGCCGGGGAGCTGTTTTTT
TRBJ1-3,15,TRBV15,.,.,CATSRDRKAGNTIYF,TGTGCCACCAGCAGAGACAGGAAAGCTGGAAACACCATATATTTT
TRBJ2-7,14,TRBV6-2/TRBV6-3,.,few,CASRSSGITYEQYF,TGTGCCAGCAGGAGTAGCGGCATAACCTACGAGCAGTACTTC
TRBJ2-7,18,TRBV10-3,TRBD2,once,CASSPGVASGRALYEQYF,TGTGCCAGCAGCCCGGGGGTGGCTAGCGGGAGGGCCCTCTACGAGCAGTACTTC
TRBJ1-4,17,TRBV25-1,.,.,CASAPRTVLGYYEKLFF,TGTGCCAGCGCCCCTCGGACGGTACTCGGGTATTATGAAAAACTGTTTTTT
TRBJ1-5,16,TRBV10-3,TRBD1,.,CAIRRDGRGNNQPQHF,TGTGCCATCAGACGGGACGGCAGGGGGAACAATCAGCCCCAGCATTTT
TRBJ2-2,17,TRBV29-1,TRBD1,many,CSVEDPRQGSNTGELFF,TGCAGCGTTGAAGATCCTCGACAGGGTAGTAACACCGGGGAGCTGTTTTTT
TRBJ2-5,13,TRBV20-1,.,few,CSARGRLQETQYF,TGCAGTGCTAGAGGAAGACTACAAGAGACCCAGTACTTC
TRBJ2-7,14,TRBV7-2,TRBD1,.,CASSGQGDPYEQYF,TGTGCCAGCAGCGGACAGGGGGACCCCTACGAGCAGTACTTC
TRBJ1-5,15,TRBV20-1,TRBD1,.,CSAAGTGSYNQPQHF,TGCAGTGCAGCCGGGACAGGGAGTTACAATCAGCCCCAGCATTTT
TRBJ1-5,13,TRBV5-1,.,few,CASSPDGSSPQHF,TGCGCCAGCAGCCCGGACGGGAGTTCGCCCCAGCATTTT
TRBJ1-1,15,TRBV5-4,.,few,CASMRGNRMNTEAFF,TGTGCCAGCATGAGAGGGAACAGAATGAACACTGAAGCTTTCTTT
TRBJ1-5,13,TRBV27,.,.,CASGGQGFQPQHF,TGTGCCAGCGGGGGGCAGGGGTTTCAGCCCCAGCATTTT
TRBJ1-5,15,TRBV7-8,.,.,CASSRSEGDIQPQHF,TGTGCCAGCAGCCGCTCGGAGGGTGACATTCAGCCCCAGCATTTT
TRBJ2-7,15,TRBV7-6,.,many,CASSLDPGSPYEQYF,TGTGCCAGCAGCTTAGATCCGGGATCCCCCTACGAGCAGTACTTC
TRBJ1-5,15,TRBV5-1,.,.,CAGSSDRSFGQPQHF,TGCGCCGGCAGCTCCGACAGGTCTTTCGGTCAGCCCCAGCATTTT
TRBJ2-2,16,TRBV7-9,TRBD2,.,CASSSESGRATGELLF,TGTGCCAGCAGCTCGGAGAGCGGGAGGGCGACCGGGGAGCTGCTTTTT
TRBJ2-7,14,TRBV2,.,many,CASSDRDGPYEQYF,TGTGCCAGCAGTGATAGGGACGGGCCCTACGAGCAGTACTTC
TRBJ2-5,12,TRBV29-1,.,.,CSYSPGAETQYF,TGCAGTTACTCCCCAGGGGCCGAGACCCAGTACTTC
TRBJ2-7,17,TRBV10-3,TRBD1,.,CASSYSGYGTGEDEQYF,TGTGCCAGCAGTTACTCCGGTTACGGGACAGGGGAGGACGAGCAGTACTTC
TRBJ2-5,14,TRBV9,.,many,CASSVTLRGETQYF,TGTGCCAGCAGCGTGACCTTGCGAGGAGAGACCCAGTACTTC
TRBJ1-6,15,TRBV7-6,TRBD1,many,CASSLIGTGNSPLHF,TGTGCCAGCAGCTTGATCGGGACAGGGAATTCACCCCTCCACTTT
TRBJ2-2,14,TRBV10-3,.,.,CAISESGGIGELFF,TGTGCCATCAGTGAGTCTGGCGGGATCGGGGAGCTGTTTTTT
TRBJ2-7,14,TRBV9,.,few,CASSFGLGGYEQYF,TGTGCCAGCAGCTTCGGATTGGGGGGCTACGAGCAGTACTTC